This TCR beta chain was captured in a study of blood T cell repertoires in COVID-19. Study information: Samples taken during acute and convalescent COVID-19 were collected in the United States, Italy and Spain.

The CDR3 runs to 11 residues. Per the germline V gene, CDR1 is MNHEY and CDR2 is SMNVEV (reference sequence). V shed 6 bases and J 8 bases; nucleotides not matched to a gene: 1. Measured with immunoSEQ multiplex PCR; TCRdb has only the in-frame clones, and not every one. The sample carries around 160,000 clones, less than 90% recorded once. Sequenced: PBMCs or T cells enriched from blood (not recorded which). The genes are TRBV27 and TRBJ2-1, with 7 bases matching TRBD1. This clonotype was obtained from a woman in her forties or fifties who had been exposed to COVID-19. The CDR3 DNA sequence: TGTGCCAGCAGGACAGGGTATGAGCAGTTCTTC. It is translated as CASRTGYEQFF.